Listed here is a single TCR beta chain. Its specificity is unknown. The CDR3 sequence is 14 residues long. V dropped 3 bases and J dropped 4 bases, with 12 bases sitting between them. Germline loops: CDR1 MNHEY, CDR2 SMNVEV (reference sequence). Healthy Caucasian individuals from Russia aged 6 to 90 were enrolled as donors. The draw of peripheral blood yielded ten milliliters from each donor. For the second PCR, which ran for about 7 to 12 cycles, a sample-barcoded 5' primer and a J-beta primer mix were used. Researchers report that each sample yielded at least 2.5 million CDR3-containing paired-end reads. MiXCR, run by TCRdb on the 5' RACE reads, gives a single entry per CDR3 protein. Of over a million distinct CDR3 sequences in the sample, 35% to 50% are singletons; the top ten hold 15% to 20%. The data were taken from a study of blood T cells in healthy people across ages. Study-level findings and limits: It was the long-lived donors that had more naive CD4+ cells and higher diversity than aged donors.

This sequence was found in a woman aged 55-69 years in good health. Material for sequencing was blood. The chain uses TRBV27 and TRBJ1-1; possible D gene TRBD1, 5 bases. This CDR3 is CASSFRGRGTEAFF. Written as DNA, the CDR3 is TGTGCCAGCAGTTTTAGGGGAAGGGGCACTGAAGCTTTCTTT.